This TCR beta chain was sequenced for a study of blood T cells in healthy people across ages. The CDR3 extends over 15 amino acids. Germline CDR1 reads LGHNA; CDR2 reads YNFKEQ. Trimming took 2 bases from V and 1 from J, leaving 12 bases between them. Points on this clonotype: What it binds is not known.

PCR was performed a second time for roughly 7 to 11 cycles using a sample-barcoded 5' primer and a J-beta primer mix. TCRdb called the 5' RACE reads again in MiXCR, with one record for every CDR3 protein. The data contain around 1,900,000 distinct CDR3 sequences, approximately 39% of them singletons. Total RNA, at least 5.5 micrograms per sample, came from PBMCs. Study results and limitations: The donors' CMV status was not determined, possibly confounding changes in expanded clonotypes. The unsorted PBMCs prevented any conclusive comparison of naive versus antigen-experienced cells.

The receptor was isolated from a human donor in good health. Sequences were obtained from blood. J is TRBJ2-7 and V is TRBV4-2; D is uncertain. The CDR3 DNA reads as TGTGCCAGCAGCCAACGACCGACGGCTTCCTACGAGCAGTACTTC. Its protein product is CASSQRPTASYEQYF.